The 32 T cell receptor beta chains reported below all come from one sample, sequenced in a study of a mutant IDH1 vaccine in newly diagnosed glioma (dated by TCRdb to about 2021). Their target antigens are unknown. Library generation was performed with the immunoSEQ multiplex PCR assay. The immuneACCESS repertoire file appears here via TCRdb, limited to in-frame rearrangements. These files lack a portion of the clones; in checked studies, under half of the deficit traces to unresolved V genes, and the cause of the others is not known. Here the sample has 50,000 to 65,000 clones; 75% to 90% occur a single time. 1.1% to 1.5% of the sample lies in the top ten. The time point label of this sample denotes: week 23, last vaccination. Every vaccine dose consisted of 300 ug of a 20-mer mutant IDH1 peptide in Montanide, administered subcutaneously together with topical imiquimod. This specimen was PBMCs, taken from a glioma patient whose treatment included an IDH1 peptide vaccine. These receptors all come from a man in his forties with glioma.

CDR3 nucleotides: TGCGCCAGCAGCCAAGAAACAGAAGTCTCTGGAAACACCATATATTTT. Protein product: CASSQETEVSGNTIYF. The chain has TRBV4-3 and TRBJ1-3; no firm D call. Between the trimmed V and J ends, which lost 0 bases and 0 bases, there was a span of 9 bases. There are 16 residues in the CDR3. Germline loops: CDR1 LGHNA, CDR2 YSLEER.

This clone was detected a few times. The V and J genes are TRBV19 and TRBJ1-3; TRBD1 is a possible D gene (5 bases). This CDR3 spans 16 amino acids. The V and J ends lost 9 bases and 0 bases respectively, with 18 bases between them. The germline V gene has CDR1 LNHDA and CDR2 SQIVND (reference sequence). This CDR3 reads CASRSVGVFSGNTIYF. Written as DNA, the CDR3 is TGTGCCAGCCGTTCGGTGGGGGTATTCTCTGGAAACACCATATATTTT.

As DNA, the CDR3 is TGCGCCAGCAGCTCAGTAAGCGGGAGCATATACGAGCAGTACTTC. Translating gives CASSSVSGSIYEQYF. The rearrangement uses TRBV5-1 and TRBJ2-7, with TRBD2 matching 8 bases. Germline V lookup: CDR1 SGHRS, CDR2 YFSETQ. The CDR3 consists of 15 residues. Losses at the gene ends were 3 bases for V and 4 bases for J; bases not matched to a gene: 9.

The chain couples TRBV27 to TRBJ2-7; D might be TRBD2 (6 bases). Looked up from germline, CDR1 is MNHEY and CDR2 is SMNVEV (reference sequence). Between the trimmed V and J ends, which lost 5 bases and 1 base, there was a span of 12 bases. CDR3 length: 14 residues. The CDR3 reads CASSRAGNSYEQYF. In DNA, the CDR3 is TGTGCCAGCAGTCGGGCGGGGAATTCCTACGAGCAGTACTTC.

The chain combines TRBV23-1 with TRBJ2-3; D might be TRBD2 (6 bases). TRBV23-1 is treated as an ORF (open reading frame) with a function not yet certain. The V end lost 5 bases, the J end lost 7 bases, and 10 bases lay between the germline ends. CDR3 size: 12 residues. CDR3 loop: CASSTGLHTQYF. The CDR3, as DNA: TGCGCCAGCAGTACGGGACTCCATACGCAGTATTTT.

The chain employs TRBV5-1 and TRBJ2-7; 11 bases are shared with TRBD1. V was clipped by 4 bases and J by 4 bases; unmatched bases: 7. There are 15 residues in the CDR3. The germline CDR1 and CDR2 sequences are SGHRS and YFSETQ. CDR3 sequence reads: CASSLRDRGVYEQYF. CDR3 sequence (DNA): TGCGCCAGCAGCCTCCGGGACAGGGGGGTATACGAGCAGTACTTC.

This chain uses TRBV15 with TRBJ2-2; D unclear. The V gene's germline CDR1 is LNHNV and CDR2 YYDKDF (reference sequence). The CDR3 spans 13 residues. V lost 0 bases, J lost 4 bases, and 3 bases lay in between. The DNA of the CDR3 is TGTGCCACCAGCAGAGACACCACCGGGGAGCTGTTTTTT. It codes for CATSRDTTGELFF.

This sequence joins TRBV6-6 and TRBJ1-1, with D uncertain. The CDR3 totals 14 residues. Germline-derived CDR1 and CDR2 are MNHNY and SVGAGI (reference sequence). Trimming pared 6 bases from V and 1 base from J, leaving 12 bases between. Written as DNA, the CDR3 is TGTGCCAGCAGCCCGTCCCCCAAGAACACTGAAGCTTTCTTT. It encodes CASSPSPKNTEAFF.

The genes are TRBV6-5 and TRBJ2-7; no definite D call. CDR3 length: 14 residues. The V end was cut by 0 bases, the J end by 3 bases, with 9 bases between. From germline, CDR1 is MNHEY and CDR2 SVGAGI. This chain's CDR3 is CASSYSTDFYEQYF. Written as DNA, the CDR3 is TGTGCCAGCAGTTACTCGACGGATTTCTACGAGCAGTACTTC.

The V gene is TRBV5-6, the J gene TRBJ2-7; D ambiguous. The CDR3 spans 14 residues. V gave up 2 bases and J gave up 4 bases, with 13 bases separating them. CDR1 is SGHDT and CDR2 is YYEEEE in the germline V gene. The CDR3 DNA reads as TGTGCCAGCAGCTTTAGGGATCGTACTTACGAGCAGTACTTC. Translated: CASSFRDRTYEQYF.

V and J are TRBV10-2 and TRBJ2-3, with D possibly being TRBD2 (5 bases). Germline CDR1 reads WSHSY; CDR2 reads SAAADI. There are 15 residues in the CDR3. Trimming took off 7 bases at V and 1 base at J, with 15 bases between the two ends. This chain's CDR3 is CASTTGNSGTDTQYF. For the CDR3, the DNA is TGCGCCAGCACTACGGGTAATAGCGGCACAGATACGCAGTATTTT.

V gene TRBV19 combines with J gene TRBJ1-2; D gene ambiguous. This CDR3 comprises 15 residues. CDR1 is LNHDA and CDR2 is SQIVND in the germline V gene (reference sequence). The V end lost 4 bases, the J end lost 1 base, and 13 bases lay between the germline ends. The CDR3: CASSTDGLFNYGYTF. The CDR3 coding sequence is TGTGCCAGTAGTACGGACGGCTTGTTTAACTATGGCTACACCTTC.

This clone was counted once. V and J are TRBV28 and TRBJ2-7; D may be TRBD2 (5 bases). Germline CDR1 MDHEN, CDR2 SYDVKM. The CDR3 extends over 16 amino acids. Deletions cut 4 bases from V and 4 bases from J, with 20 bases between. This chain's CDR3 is CASSSFAELGVYEQYF. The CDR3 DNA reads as TGTGCCAGCAGTTCCTTTGCCGAACTAGGCGTTTACGAGCAGTACTTC. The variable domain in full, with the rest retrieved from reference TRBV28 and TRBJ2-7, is DVKVTQSSRYLVKRTGEKVFLECVQDMDHENMFWYRQDPGLGLRLIYFSYDVKMKEKGDIPEGYSVSREKKERFSLILESASTNQTSMYLCASSSFAELGVYEQYFGPGTRLTVT.

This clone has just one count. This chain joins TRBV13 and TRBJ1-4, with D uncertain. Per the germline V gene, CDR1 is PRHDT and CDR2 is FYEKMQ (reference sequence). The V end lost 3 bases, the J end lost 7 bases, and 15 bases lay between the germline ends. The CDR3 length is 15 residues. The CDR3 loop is CASSFPWTPGEKLFF. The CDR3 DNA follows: TGTGCCAGCAGCTTCCCATGGACTCCGGGTGAAAAACTGTTTTTT.

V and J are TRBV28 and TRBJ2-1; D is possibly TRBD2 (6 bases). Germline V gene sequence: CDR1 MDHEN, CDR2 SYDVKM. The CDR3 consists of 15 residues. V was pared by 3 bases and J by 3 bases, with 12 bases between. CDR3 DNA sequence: TGTGCCAGCAGTTTGGCGTCGGAGGGCTACAATGAGCAGTTCTTC. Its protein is CASSLASEGYNEQFF.

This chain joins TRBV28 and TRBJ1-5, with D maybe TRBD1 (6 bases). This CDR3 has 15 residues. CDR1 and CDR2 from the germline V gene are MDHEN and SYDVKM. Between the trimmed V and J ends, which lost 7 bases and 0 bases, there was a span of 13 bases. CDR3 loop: CASKGGTVSNQPQHF. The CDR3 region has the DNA TGTGCCAGCAAGGGGGGGACGGTTAGCAATCAGCCCCAGCATTTT.

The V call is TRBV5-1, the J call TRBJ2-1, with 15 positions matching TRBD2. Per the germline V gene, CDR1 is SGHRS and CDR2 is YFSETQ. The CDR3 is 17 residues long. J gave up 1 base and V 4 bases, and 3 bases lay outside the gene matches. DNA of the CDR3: TGCGCCAGCAGCATCGGACTAGCGGGAGGGTCCTACAATGAGCAGTTCTTC. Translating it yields CASSIGLAGGSYNEQFF.

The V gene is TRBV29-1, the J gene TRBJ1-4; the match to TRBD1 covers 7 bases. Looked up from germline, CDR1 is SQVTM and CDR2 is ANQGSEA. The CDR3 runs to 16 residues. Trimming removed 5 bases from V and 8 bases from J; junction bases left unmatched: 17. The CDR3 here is CSVIGQEVEVGEKLFF. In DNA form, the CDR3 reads TGCAGCGTTATCGGACAGGAGGTGGAGGTCGGCGAAAAACTGTTTTTT.

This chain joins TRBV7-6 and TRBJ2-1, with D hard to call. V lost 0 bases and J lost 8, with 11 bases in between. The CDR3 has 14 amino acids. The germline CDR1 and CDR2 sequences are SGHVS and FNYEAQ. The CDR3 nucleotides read TGTGCCAGCAGCTTAGCCGCGTTCTTACATGAGCAGTTCTTC. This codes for CASSLAAFLHEQFF.

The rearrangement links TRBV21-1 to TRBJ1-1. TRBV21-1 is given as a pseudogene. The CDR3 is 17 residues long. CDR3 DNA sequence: TGTGCCAGCAGCTCCTCGTCCAGGACTGTCATGAACACTGAAGCTTTCTTT. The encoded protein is CASSSSSRTVMNTEAFF.

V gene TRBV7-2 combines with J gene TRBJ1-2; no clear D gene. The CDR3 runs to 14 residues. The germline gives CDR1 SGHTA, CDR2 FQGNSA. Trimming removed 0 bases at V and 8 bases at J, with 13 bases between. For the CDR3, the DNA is TGTGCCAGCAGCTTAGCGGAAGGCCCCCTAGGCTACACCTTC. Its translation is CASSLAEGPLGYTF.

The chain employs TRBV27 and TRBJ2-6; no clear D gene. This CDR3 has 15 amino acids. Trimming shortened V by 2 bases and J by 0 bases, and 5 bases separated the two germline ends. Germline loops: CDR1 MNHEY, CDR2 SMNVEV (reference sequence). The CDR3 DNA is TGTGCCAGCAGTTTAAGTGCCTCTGGGGCCAACGTCCTGACTTTC. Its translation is CASSLSASGANVLTF.

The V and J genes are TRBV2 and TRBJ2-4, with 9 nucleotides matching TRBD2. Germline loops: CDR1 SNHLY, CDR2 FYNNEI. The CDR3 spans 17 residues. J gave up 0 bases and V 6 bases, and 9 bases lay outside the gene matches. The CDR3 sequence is CASRTPLAGVAKNIQYF. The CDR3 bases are TGTGCCAGCAGAACCCCTTTAGCGGGGGTAGCCAAAAACATTCAGTACTTC.

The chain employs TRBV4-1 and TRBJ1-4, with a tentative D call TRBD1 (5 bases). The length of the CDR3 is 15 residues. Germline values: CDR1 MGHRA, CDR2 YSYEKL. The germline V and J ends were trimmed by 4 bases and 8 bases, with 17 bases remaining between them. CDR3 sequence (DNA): TGCGCCAGCAGCCCGGATCGGGGGGTAGTAGAAAAACTGTTTTTT. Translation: CASSPDRGVVEKLFF.

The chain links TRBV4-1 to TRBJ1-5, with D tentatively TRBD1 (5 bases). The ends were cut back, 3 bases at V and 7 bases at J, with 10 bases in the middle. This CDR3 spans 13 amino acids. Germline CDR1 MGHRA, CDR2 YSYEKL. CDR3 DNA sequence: TGCGCCAGCAGCCACTCAGGGTCGCAGCCCCAGCATTTT. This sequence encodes CASSHSGSQPQHF.

The CDR3 DNA reads as TGCGCCAGCAGCTCCACCTGGGGACAGAGGAACACTGAAGCTTTCTTT. Translating it yields CASSSTWGQRNTEAFF. This sequence joins TRBV5-1 and TRBJ1-1, with 7 positions matching TRBD1. The CDR3 totals 16 residues. Germline trimming cut 3 bases from V and 1 base from J; bases unmatched to any gene: 9. Looked up from germline, CDR1 is SGHRS and CDR2 is YFSETQ.

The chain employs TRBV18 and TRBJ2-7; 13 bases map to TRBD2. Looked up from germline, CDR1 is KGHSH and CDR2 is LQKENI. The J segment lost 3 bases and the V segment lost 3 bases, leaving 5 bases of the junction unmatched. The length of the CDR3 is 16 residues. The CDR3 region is CASSPPGTSGIYEQYF. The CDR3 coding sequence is TGTGCCAGCTCACCCCCTGGGACTAGCGGGATCTACGAGCAGTACTTC.

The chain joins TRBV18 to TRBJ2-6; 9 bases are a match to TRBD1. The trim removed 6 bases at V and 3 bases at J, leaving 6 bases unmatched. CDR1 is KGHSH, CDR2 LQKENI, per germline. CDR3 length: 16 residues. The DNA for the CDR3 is TGTGCCAGCTCCTTACAGGGGGCTGTTGGGGCCAACGTCCTGACTTTC. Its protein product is CASSLQGAVGANVLTF.

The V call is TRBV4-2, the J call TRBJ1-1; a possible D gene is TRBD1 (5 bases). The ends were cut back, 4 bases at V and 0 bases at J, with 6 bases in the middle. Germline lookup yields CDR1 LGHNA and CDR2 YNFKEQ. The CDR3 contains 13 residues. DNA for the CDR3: TGTGCCAGCAGCCTCAGGGTGAACACTGAAGCTTTCTTT. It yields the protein CASSLRVNTEAFF.

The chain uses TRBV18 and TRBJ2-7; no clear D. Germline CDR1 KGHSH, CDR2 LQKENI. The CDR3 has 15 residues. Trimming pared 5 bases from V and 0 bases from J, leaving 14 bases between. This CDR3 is CASSKQLPPSYEQYF. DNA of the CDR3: TGTGCCAGCTCAAAGCAACTACCCCCCTCCTACGAGCAGTACTTC.

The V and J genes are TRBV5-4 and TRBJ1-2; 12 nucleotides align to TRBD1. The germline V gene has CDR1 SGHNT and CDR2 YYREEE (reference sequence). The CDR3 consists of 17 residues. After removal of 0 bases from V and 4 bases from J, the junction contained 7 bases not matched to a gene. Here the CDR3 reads CASSLAGTGGASYGYTF. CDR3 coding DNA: TGTGCCAGCAGCTTGGCCGGGACAGGGGGCGCAAGCTATGGCTACACCTTC.

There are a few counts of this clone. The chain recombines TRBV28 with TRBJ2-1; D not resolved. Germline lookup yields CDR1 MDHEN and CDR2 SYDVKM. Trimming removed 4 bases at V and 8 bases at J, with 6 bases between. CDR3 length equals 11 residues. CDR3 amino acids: CASSSLDEQFF. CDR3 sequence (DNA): TGTGCCAGCAGTTCCCTAGATGAGCAGTTCTTC.